This paragraph reports one T cell receptor (beta chain). Many counts were recorded for this clonotype. Its antigen has not been determined. Per-base quality was not reported, and no clone a single base away is much larger than it. V lost 5 bases and J lost 1 base; the stretch between them is 12 bases long. Counted from cysteine to phenylalanine, this CDR3 has 15 amino acids. Only CDR3 DNA remains: 45 bases, in frame from the first base. The ophthalmopathy patients had moderately to severely active disease, with a Clinical Activity Score of 3 or higher, a NOSPECS grade of 4 or higher, and a disease duration of less than 3 months. Patients with other autoimmune diseases, uncontrolled infections, pregnancy or lactation were excluded. Diagnosis was based on clinical symptoms, serum thyroxine, TRAb, thyroid ultrasound and orbital computed tomography. Using Ficoll-Paque density gradient centrifugation, PBMCs were isolated from less than 11 ml of fresh peripheral blood. Total RNA was extracted using Trizol reagent, and RNA quality was checked on an Agilent 2100 Bioanalyzer.

This sample was included in a study of Graves' ophthalmopathy and Graves' hyperthyroidism (dated by TCRdb to between 2017 and 2018). The study in broad terms: Peripheral blood was collected at initial diagnosis, before any treatment. To tell Graves' ophthalmopathy apart from Graves' hyperthyroidism, and to predict which patients would progress to ophthalmopathy, the study relied on TCR beta repertoire signatures. In total, 135 blood samples were TCR-sequenced: approximately 40 ophthalmopathy, some 80 hyperthyroidism and 17 hyperthyroidism-to-ophthalmopathy patients. To explore V-J signatures that separate ophthalmopathy from hyperthyroidism, a discovery set of 95 to 100 patients was enrolled, consisting of fewer than 45 with ophthalmopathy and roughly 59 with stable hyperthyroidism. For independent validation, a separate cohort was made up of 18 hyperthyroidism patients plus 17 patients who later progressed from hyperthyroidism to ophthalmopathy. In more than five hyperthyroidism patients, the T-cell repertoires found in thyroid tissue were compared with those found in blood. Once sampling was done, hyperthyroidism patients were given methimazole at a starting dose of 30 mg daily, while ophthalmopathy patients were given high-dose intravenous methylprednisolone. For training and testing, the roughly 97 patients in the discovery cohort were randomly divided in a 7:3 ratio.

For repertoire sequencing, TCR beta CDR3 regions were amplified from RNA transcripts. The first round of RT-PCR was done with HTBI primers and the Qiagen OneStep RT-PCR kit, and was followed by a second round of multiplex PCR, then size selection and purification. Libraries were sequenced paired-end with 100 bp reads on an Illumina HiSeq2000. On the authors' methods: SOAPnuke was used to process the reads, removing any read that contained adapters or uncalled bases, had a mean Phred below 15, or lacked an exact match to the constant primer or identifier. High-quality paired reads were merged with COPE v1.2.5. Each unique nucleotide sequence was defined as a clonotype, and clonotypes were aligned to IMGT TRB V, D and J references with MiTCR v1.1. The analysis was limited to V-J combinations with a frequency above 0.0001, which together covered 99.2% of the repertoires. For each V-J combination, a TCR clonal expansion and chaos score was defined as the ratio of F50 clonal expansion to chaos observed in the TCRdist matrix. Welch's t-statistics and random forest were used to reduce the features to about a dozen V-J combinations, which were then used as input to a naive Bayes classifier. The Morisita-Horn index was used to measure how similar the thyroid and blood repertoires were. TCRdb ran its own pipeline on the public reads, namely fastp trimming at Q25 and MiXCR clone calling, and kept in-frame beta chains. Every distinct CDR3 protein forms one entry, paired with its most common genes and DNA. The V and J calls shown here were made by TCRdb, not taken from the authors' results. In all, the sample holds about 500,000 distinct CDR3 sequences, and about 15% of those were seen once. Approximately 9.8% of the sample is taken by the ten largest.

Study-level results and caveats: In validation, the model predicted ophthalmopathy progression with roughly 68% sensitivity and around 72% specificity; 12 predicted patients were CT-confirmed with GO in a median of around 6 months. Most expanded thyroid clonotypes with frequency above 0.001 were also detected in blood, suggesting blood repertoires may reflect the thyroid immune response. Sample size was not statistically predetermined, and group allocation was not concealed from the investigators. In cross-validation, the 13-signature model distinguished ophthalmopathy from stable hyperthyroidism with approximately 90% sensitivity and 81.08% specificity, and in the test set the corresponding values were approximately 79% and 70%.

Sequencing was done on a sample of blood. The TCR originated in a woman aged 30 to 39 with Graves' ophthalmopathy. Donor details come from another sample of the same person, matched by shared clones. The sequence is built from TRBV12-3 or TRBV12-4 and TRBJ1-5; the D segment cannot be called with confidence. For the CDR3, the sequence is CASSRWVGSNQPQHF. The bases are TGTGCCAGCAGTCGTTGGGTGGGGAGCAATCAGCCCCAGCATTTT.